The clone carrying this TCR beta chain showed up just a few times. This entry is derived from a study of blood T cell repertoires in COVID-19. In the study overall: Samples came from the United States, Italy and Spain, spanning acute and convalescent COVID-19. T cells, B-cell-depleted T cells, or PBMCs provided the cDNA or gDNA that served as material.

This CDR3 has 14 amino acids. From germline, CDR1 is MGHRA and CDR2 YSYEKL. V gave up 0 bases and J gave up 7 bases, with 12 bases separating them. Per the study methods: By means of reference gene primer amplification, nucleated cell counts were estimated. TCRdb's copy holds only in-frame clones and misses some; the assay was immunoSEQ multiplex PCR. V, J and clone size reflect that table, while D and trimming were determined from the DNA. The data show about 100,000 clones, about 84% seen once. Sequenced sample: peripheral blood. This receptor was identified in a man aged 55 to 69 with acute or convalescent COVID-19. The chain is built from TRBV4-1 and TRBJ1-2; D gene unclear. Here the CDR3 reads CASSQDPNSPGYTF. CDR3 bases: TGCGCCAGCAGCCAAGATCCAAACAGCCCTGGCTACACCTTC.